This T cell receptor (beta chain) was found in a study of yellow fever vaccine responses in identical twins. Overall study findings and caveats: As reported, the vaccine T cell response of twins seemed partly convergent and partly personalized.

This CDR3 contains 12 residues. Germline lookup yields CDR1 SGHAT and CDR2 FQDESV (reference sequence). V was clipped by 6 bases and J by 8 bases, with 11 bases between them. TCRdb itself ran the RT-PCR reads through MiXCR, one entry per CDR3 protein. The table has approximately 10,000 distinct CDR3 sequences, under 85% seen once; the top ten hold 7% to 8%. In regard to this clonotype: Its antigen is undetermined.

V gene TRBV11-1 combines with J gene TRBJ2-1; maybe TRBD2 (5 bases). This clonotype was sampled from a woman younger than 30 who received the yellow fever vaccine. The material was T cells from blood (PBMCs), unsorted or a sorted subset (not recorded which), obtained before or after yellow fever vaccination (not recorded which). Here the CDR3 DNA reads TGTGCCAGCAGTTTGGGAGCGGATGAGCAGTTCTTC. Translated, it gives CASSLGADEQFF.